This is a list of T cell receptor beta chains from one sample in a study of OX40 agonist ivuxolimab in advanced cancers. Some clones are missing from TCRdb's copy, which holds only in-frame ones; the method was immunoSEQ multiplex PCR. The data show 65,000 to 75,000 clones, around 84% seen once. The sequencing here drew on CD4+ or CD8+ T cells sorted from blood, taken in a trial of the OX40 agonist ivuxolimab. The receptor source for this set is an adult with an advanced solid tumor such as melanoma, head and neck, liver or kidney cancer. Each CDR3 is given with its conserved first and last residue. D genes are given only for firm matches. For some rows the clone size is stated as once, few or many, or as a class when expanded; others skip it.

>once|TRBD2|TRBV9|TRBJ2-7
CASSVTSGSYEQYF
TGTGCCAGCAGCGTCACTAGCGGCTCCTACGAGCAGTACTTC
>once|NA|TRBV7-2|TRBJ2-3
CASSLRPKDTQYF
TGTGCCAGCAGCTTACGGCCAAAAGATACGCAGTATTTT
>NA|TRBD1|TRBV9|TRBJ1-1
CASSARQGSEAFF
TGTGCCAGCAGCGCCCGACAGGGGTCTGAAGCTTTCTTT
>NA|TRBD1|TRBV7-9|TRBJ2-7
CASSLPRTGREQYF
TGTGCCAGCAGCTTACCCCGGACAGGCCGGGAGCAGTACTTC
>NA|NA|TRBV6-1|TRBJ2-1
CASSSRTESNEQFF
TGTGCCAGCAGTTCTCGGACAGAGTCCAATGAGCAGTTCTTC
>NA|NA|TRBV2|TRBJ1-2
CASSEPPGGYTF
TGTGCCAGCAGTGAGCCCCCAGGCGGCTACACCTTC
>NA|NA|TRBV18|TRBJ1-1
CASSPDSGGTEAFF
TGTGCCAGCTCACCAGATTCCGGGGGCACTGAAGCTTTCTTT
>once|TRBD1|TRBV5-4|TRBJ1-2
CASSLQGRDGYTF
TGTGCCAGCAGTTTACAGGGGAGAGATGGCTACACCTTC
>NA|TRBD1|TRBV30|TRBJ2-2
CAWNRGHTGELFF
TGTGCCTGGAACAGGGGGCACACCGGGGAGCTGTTTTTT
>NA|TRBD2|TRBV18|TRBJ2-3
CASSPNLAGDSTDTQYF
TGTGCCAGCTCACCTAACCTAGCGGGGGACAGCACAGATACGCAGTATTTT
>NA|NA|TRBV20-1|TRBJ1-2
CSARQAQGYTF
TGCAGTGCCAGACAGGCCCAGGGCTACACCTTC
>once|TRBD1|TRBV2|TRBJ2-1
CASSEDSGGGDEQFF
TGTGCCAGCAGTGAAGATTCAGGGGGTGGCGATGAGCAGTTCTTC
>NA|TRBD2|TRBV7-9|TRBJ2-2
CASSHYSGSNTGELFF
TGTGCCAGCAGCCATTATAGCGGGTCGAACACCGGGGAGCTGTTTTTT
>NA|TRBD2|TRBV6-5|TRBJ2-3
CASRFPGTSGTDTQYF
TGTGCCAGCCGTTTCCCCGGGACTAGCGGCACAGATACGCAGTATTTT
>once|TRBD1|TRBV5-1|TRBJ2-7
CASSRTGSEQYF
TGCGCCAGCAGTCGGACAGGGAGCGAGCAGTACTTC
>once|NA|TRBV12-2|TRBJ2-7
CASRLEGAWVSYEQYF
TGTGCAAGTCGCTTAGAGGGAGCGTGGGTTTCCTACGAGCAGTACTTC
>many|TRBD1|TRBV30|TRBJ1-2
CAWSVGRGIYGYTF
TGTGCCTGGAGTGTGGGCAGGGGGATCTATGGCTACACCTTC
>NA|TRBD2|TRBV5-4|TRBJ2-1
CASSSGTSGRRSEQFF
TGTGCCAGCAGCTCGGGGACTAGCGGGAGACGGAGTGAGCAGTTCTTC
>NA|TRBD1|TRBV7-8|TRBJ1-1
CASGSDRGDAFF
TGTGCCAGCGGGTCGGACAGGGGTGATGCTTTCTTT
>NA|NA|TRBV30|TRBJ2-2
CAWREGSSNTGELFF
TGTGCCTGGAGAGAGGGGAGTTCGAACACCGGGGAGCTGTTTTTT
>once|TRBD1|TRBV28|TRBJ1-1
CASSLAGGASPFF
TGTGCCAGCAGTTTAGCAGGGGGCGCGAGTCCTTTCTTT
>NA|NA|TRBV28|TRBJ1-5
CASSLFRGGYQPQHF
TGTGCCAGCAGTTTATTTAGGGGAGGGTATCAGCCCCAGCATTTT
>NA|NA|TRBV2|TRBJ1-5
CASSEISPRGNNQPQHF
TGTGCCAGCAGTGAAATCTCCCCCAGGGGAAACAATCAGCCCCAGCATTTT
>few|NA|TRBV7-9|TRBJ2-2
CASSLVAGGTGELFF
TGTGCCAGCAGCCTCGTCGCGGGTGGTACCGGGGAGCTGTTTTTT
>NA|NA|TRBV2|TRBJ1-2
CASSEPGAEGYTF
TGTGCCAGCAGTGAACCCGGGGCTGAAGGCTACACCTTC
>NA|NA|TRBV18|TRBJ2-3
CASSRDRILSTDTQYF
TGTGCCAGCTCACGAGACAGGATACTTAGCACAGATACGCAGTATTTT
>few|NA|TRBV6-5|TRBJ1-2
CASSYEVNYGYTF
TGTGCCAGCAGTTACGAGGTTAACTATGGCTACACCTTC
>NA|TRBD1|TRBV6-1|TRBJ1-2
CASSEGQGPYGYTF
TGTGCCAGCAGTGAAGGACAGGGTCCCTATGGCTACACCTTC
>NA|NA|TRBV30|TRBJ1-1
CAWKGYTEAFF
TGTGCCTGGAAGGGTTACACTGAAGCTTTCTTT